This passage covers 10 T cell receptor beta chains from one sample sequenced in a study of CD8+ T cells in alopecia areata. RNA, once extracted, was reverse transcribed into cDNA for use as the sequencing template. The data were produced by immunoSEQ multiplex PCR, yet TCRdb's version contains in-frame clones alone and is incomplete. The table shows approximately 210,000 clones, with over 55% occurring only once. The sample's treatment: oral pan-JAK inhibitor, 5-10 mg twice daily. The sample was CD4+ T cells sorted from blood, taken at week 24, from a patient treated with tofacitinib. The receptors were gathered from a human donor with alopecia areata.

This clone was seen repeatedly, ten times or more. This chain uses TRBV30 with TRBJ2-7; D ambiguous. The V gene lost 0 bases and the J gene lost 3 bases, with 3 bases spanning the gap. This CDR3 contains 11 residues. The germline V gene encodes CDR1 GTSNPN and CDR2 SVGIG (reference sequence). The CDR3 DNA follows: TGTGCCTGGAGTGTGAACTACGAGCAGTACTTC. It encodes CAWSVNYEQYF.

This clone showed up just a few times. The chain uses TRBV19 and TRBJ2-1, with 8 bases lining up with TRBD2. The CDR3 sequence is 14 residues long. The J segment lost 13 bases and the V segment lost 1 base, leaving 9 bases of the junction unmatched. CDR1 and CDR2 (germline): LNHDA, SQIVND (reference sequence). CDR3 sequence (DNA): TGTGCCAGTAGTATAGGATGGTCGGGACTAGGACAGTTCTTC. Its translation is CASSIGWSGLGQFF.

The rearrangement joins TRBV2 to TRBJ2-1; no firm D call. The V gene lost 6 bases and the J gene lost 9 bases, with 9 bases spanning the gap. Germline V lookup: CDR1 SNHLY, CDR2 FYNNEI. CDR3 length: 11 amino acids. DNA of the CDR3: TGTGCCAGCAGAGATGATGGTGAGCAGTTCTTC. It yields the protein CASRDDGEQFF.

CDR3 amino acids: CAWRGPYSAFF. CDR3 nucleotides: TGTGCCTGGAGGGGTCCCTATTCAGCTTTCTTT. This sequence joins TRBV30 and TRBJ1-1; D gene unclear. Germline CDR1 reads GTSNPN; CDR2 reads SVGIG (reference sequence). The CDR3 runs to 11 residues. Trimming cost V 3 bases and J 10 bases, with 12 bases left between them.

V and J are TRBV7-2 and TRBJ2-2; the D is unclear. The germline V gene encodes CDR1 SGHTA and CDR2 FQGNSA. Trimming left V 3 bases short and J 6 bases short, with 5 bases between. There are 12 residues in the CDR3. In DNA form, the CDR3 reads TGTGCCAGCAGCTTCTTGGCCGGGGAGCTGTTTTTT. Translation: CASSFLAGELFF.

The chain carries TRBV5-6 and TRBJ2-7, with D possibly TRBD1 on 6 matching bases. Germline V gene lookup returns CDR1 SGHDT and CDR2 YYEEEE. V was pared by 1 base and J by 1 base, with 6 bases between. The CDR3 consists of 13 residues. In DNA, the CDR3 is TGTGCCAGCAGCTTGAGGGGGTCCTACGAGCAGTACTTC. It specifies CASSLRGSYEQYF.

The V gene is TRBV5-1, the J gene TRBJ2-1; 7 bases map to TRBD1. The junction had 11 bases not matched to a gene; V was cut back by 0 bases and J by 8 bases. CDR3 length: 16 amino acids. CDR1 and CDR2 from the germline V gene are SGHRS and YFSETQ. The CDR3 nucleotides are TGCGCCAGCAGCTTGGAGGGGACAGAGGGATGGGATGAGCAGTTCTTC. It codes for CASSLEGTEGWDEQFF.

This chain connects TRBV29-1 to TRBJ1-1, with no clear D. Looked up from germline, CDR1 is SQVTM and CDR2 is ANQGSEA. The V end lost 2 bases, the J end lost 4 bases, and 5 bases lay between the germline ends. This CDR3 has 11 amino acids. CDR3 nucleotides: TGCAGCGTTGAAAGAGTCACTGAAGCTTTCTTT. Its translation: CSVERVTEAFF.

This chain connects TRBV30 to TRBJ1-6; D unresolved. The length of the CDR3 is 14 residues. The germline CDR1 and CDR2 sequences are GTSNPN and SVGIG (reference sequence). Trimming stripped 0 bases from V and 1 base from J, with 4 bases between. The CDR3 DNA follows: TGTGCCTGGAGTGTACTATCCTATAATTCACCCCTCCACTTT. This encodes CAWSVLSYNSPLHF.

In this sample, this clone turned up a few times. The chain recombines TRBV7-9 with TRBJ1-1; D is perhaps TRBD1 (6 bases). CDR1 is SEHNR, CDR2 FQNEAQ, per germline (reference sequence). V lost 5 bases and J 5 bases, leaving 15 bases between the germline ends. The CDR3 runs 14 residues. Here the CDR3 DNA reads TGTGCCAGCAGCCCACAGGGTCCTGGAACTGAAGCTTTCTTT. It codes for CASSPQGPGTEAFF.